This is a list of T cell receptor beta chains from one sample in a study of OX40 agonist ivuxolimab in advanced cancers. Sequencing was performed with immunoSEQ multiplex PCR; in TCRdb, only in-frame clones are kept and a portion is missing. The sample lists around 31,000 clones; approximately 89% were seen once. Specimen: CD4+ or CD8+ T cells sorted from blood, collected in a trial of the OX40 agonist ivuxolimab. The origin of the receptors is an adult with an advanced solid tumor such as melanoma, head and neck, liver or kidney cancer. CDR3s include the opening cysteine and the closing phenylalanine or tryptophan. A D gene is named only where the DNA matches it firmly. Rows give clone size only sometimes, using once, few, many, or a class for an expanded clone.

v_call	j_call	d_call	clone_size	cdr3_nt	cdr3_aa
TRBV19	TRBJ2-3	.	once	TGTGCCAGTAGCGGGGGCGAAGATACGCAGTATTTT	CASSGGEDTQYF
TRBV7-9	TRBJ2-7	.	few	TGTGCCAGCAGCTTAGGGCAGCCGACCTACGAGCAGTACTTC	CASSLGQPTYEQYF
TRBV6-5	TRBJ1-1	.	.	TGTGCCAGCAGTTTTACGACTGTTAACACTGAAGCTTTCTTT	CASSFTTVNTEAFF
TRBV18	TRBJ2-7	.	.	TGTGCCAGCTCACCGCCGAACTACGAGCAGTACTTC	CASSPPNYEQYF
TRBV27	TRBJ2-2	.	.	TGTGCCAGCAGTTCTCTAGCCTCCACCGGGGAGCTGTTTTTT	CASSSLASTGELFF
TRBV7-6	TRBJ2-3	.	few	TGTGCCAGCAGCTTAAACAGGGTGGTTGGAGAAGATACGCAGTATTTT	CASSLNRVVGEDTQYF
TRBV27	TRBJ1-2	.	few	TGTGCCAGCAGCCTAGGGGCGTCTAACTATGGCTACACCTTC	CASSLGASNYGYTF
TRBV18	TRBJ2-7	TRBD1	.	TGTGCCAGCTCAGGGGACAGCTCCTACGAGCAGTACTTC	CASSGDSSYEQYF
TRBV15	TRBJ2-3	.	.	TGTGCCACCAGCCTTGGGGCTGGCGGAACTAGCACAGATACGCAGTATTTT	CATSLGAGGTSTDTQYF
TRBV7-9	TRBJ2-3	TRBD1	.	TGTGCCAGCAGCCTTGGACAGGGCGACGTGACAGATACGCAGTATTTT	CASSLGQGDVTDTQYF
TRBV7-9	TRBJ1-1	.	few	TGTGCCAGCAGGAAGTTGAACACTGAAGCTTTCTTT	CASRKLNTEAFF
TRBV11-2	TRBJ1-6	.	.	TGTGCCAGCAGCTTACTATGGGGTCCTAATTCACCCCTCCACTTT	CASSLLWGPNSPLHF
TRBV28	TRBJ1-1	.	.	TGTGCCAGCAGTTTATCGGGGCCAGGGGACACTGAAGCTTTCTTT	CASSLSGPGDTEAFF
TRBV9	TRBJ2-2	.	.	TGTGCCAGCAGCGCCCGTGGAGGCGAGATACTGTTTTTT	CASSARGGEILFF
TRBV9	TRBJ2-2	.	.	TGTGCCAGCAGCGTAGGAGTTTACACCGGGGAGCTGTTTTTT	CASSVGVYTGELFF
TRBV5-1	TRBJ2-3	.	.	TGCGCCAGCAGCCCTCACGAGCGGAGACCCACAGATACGCAGTATTTT	CASSPHERRPTDTQYF
TRBV14	TRBJ2-7	.	.	TGTGCCAGCAGCCCTGGGTATGCCGGGACACCCTCCTACGAGCAGTACTTC	CASSPGYAGTPSYEQYF
TRBV19	TRBJ1-1	.	.	TGTGCCAGTAGTATCTTGGGGAACACTGAAGCTTTCTTT	CASSILGNTEAFF
TRBV14	TRBJ2-7	.	.	TGTGCCAGCAGCCCCGATCACGGCTACGAGCAGTACTTC	CASSPDHGYEQYF
TRBV15	TRBJ1-1	.	.	TGTGCCACCAGCAGCAGGGGGAACACTGAAGCTTTCTTT	CATSSRGNTEAFF
TRBV7-6	TRBJ1-6	.	.	TGTGCCAGCAGCGCCCGGGAGGGTAGGGAACCCCTCCACTTT	CASSAREGREPLHF
TRBV13	TRBJ2-7	TRBD2	.	TGTGCCAGCAGCTCATCCTATCTAGCGGGGAACTACGAGCAGTACTTC	CASSSSYLAGNYEQYF
TRBV11-1	TRBJ2-2	TRBD2	.	TGTGCCAGCAGCTCAGAGCGGGGGGTGTCCGGGGAGCTGTTTTTT	CASSSERGVSGELFF
TRBV28	TRBJ2-5	.	.	TGTGCCAGCGGGGATACGCAAGAGACCCAGTACTTC	CASGDTQETQYF
TRBV19	TRBJ2-7	.	.	TGTGCCAGTAGTGCCACAGGGGGGGGTATCTTAAAGGAGTCTTACTACGAGCAGTACTTC	CASSATGGGILKESYYEQYF
TRBV28	TRBJ1-1	.	.	TGTGCCAGCAGTATCATCGGTATGAACACTGAAGCTTTCTTT	CASSIIGMNTEAFF
TRBV7-9	TRBJ2-3	TRBD2	.	TGTGCCAGCAGCTTAGCACTAGCGGCCACAGATACGCAGTATTTT	CASSLALAATDTQYF
TRBV6-5	TRBJ2-4	TRBD1	.	TGTGCCAGCAAACAACAGGGGGCCCCAAGGCTTCAGTACTTC	CASKQQGAPRLQYF
TRBV30	TRBJ2-7	.	.	TGTGCCTGGAGTGCTCCCCCGAGCGAGCAGTACTTC	CAWSAPPSEQYF
TRBV28	TRBJ2-1	.	.	TGTGCCAGCAGTTTTTTTAACAATGAGCAGTTCTTC	CASSFFNNEQFF
TRBV9	TRBJ2-1	TRBD1	.	TGTGCCAGCAGCCCGCGGACAGGACCCTACAATGAGCAGTTCTTC	CASSPRTGPYNEQFF
TRBV25-1	TRBJ2-7	TRBD2	.	TGTGCCAGCAGGCCCCGACTAGCGAAGACGGGCGAGCAGTACTTC	CASRPRLAKTGEQYF
TRBV15	TRBJ2-1	TRBD2	.	TGTGCCACCAGCAGTCTAGCGGGGCCAGGGGATGAGCAGTTCTTC	CATSSLAGPGDEQFF
TRBV9	TRBJ2-3	.	once	TGTGCCAGCAGCCCTATTTATACGGGGATGGATACGCAGTATTTT	CASSPIYTGMDTQYF
TRBV27	TRBJ1-5	.	.	TGTGCCAGCAGCGTGCAAGGGACGGATAGCAATCAGCCCCAGCATTTT	CASSVQGTDSNQPQHF
TRBV11-2	TRBJ2-3	.	.	TGTGCCAGCAGCTCGGGACGGGACTTATTACCAGATACGCAGTATTTT	CASSSGRDLLPDTQYF
TRBV9	TRBJ1-2	TRBD1	few	TGTGCCAGCAGCGTTAGACCGGGACAGGGGGACGGTAACTATGGCTACACCTTC	CASSVRPGQGDGNYGYTF
TRBV29-1	TRBJ2-3	.	.	TGCAGCGTTGAGACGGCCCTTGGGGCAGATACGCAGTATTTT	CSVETALGADTQYF
TRBV6-5	TRBJ2-7	.	.	TGTGCCAGCAGTTACTCCGTTAAAGACGAGCAGTACTTC	CASSYSVKDEQYF
TRBV6-1	TRBJ2-7	.	.	TGTGCCAGCATCAGCGCAACGGAATACGAGCAGTACTTC	CASISATEYEQYF
TRBV19	TRBJ2-7	TRBD2	.	TGTGCCAGTTCGTCACTAGCGGGAGGCGAGCAGTACTTC	CASSSLAGGEQYF